The next 24 T cell receptor beta chains were all read from a single sample in a study of T cells in Graves' hyperthyroidism and ophthalmopathy. Researchers took RNA transcripts and amplified the TCR beta CDR3 regions from them. A first-round RT-PCR of the TCR CDR3 used the HTBI primer set. TCRdb used MiXCR to reprocess the multiplex PCR reads, holding one entry per CDR3 protein. Among roughly 570,000 distinct CDR3 sequences listed, 40% to 55% were seen once. Sequencing was performed on peripheral blood or thyroid tissue (not recorded which). The receptors derive from an adult woman with Graves' disease, either hyperthyroidism or ophthalmopathy (not recorded which).

Many counts were recorded for this clonotype. The chain joins TRBV12-3 or TRBV12-4 to TRBJ1-1, with no clear D. V lost 1 base to trimming and J lost 2 bases, with 8 bases between them. The CDR3 is made up of 14 amino acids. In DNA form, the CDR3 reads TGTGCCAGCAGTTTAGGGTTCAGTAACACTGAAGCTTTCTTT. The encoded protein is CASSLGFSNTEAFF.

J is TRBJ1-3 and V is TRBV10-3; no clear D gene. The germline CDR1 and CDR2 sequences are ENHRY and SYGVKD. V lost 5 bases, J lost 7 bases, and 15 bases lay in between. The CDR3 is 14 amino acids. The CDR3 sequence is CAISQEGGRNTIYF. The CDR3 DNA is TGTGCCATCAGTCAGGAAGGAGGGAGGAACACCATATATTTT.

This chain connects TRBV10-2 to TRBJ1-1; no clear D. V was clipped by 2 bases and J by 0 bases, with 7 bases between them. The CDR3 is made up of 14 amino acids. Germline V gene sequence: CDR1 WSHSY, CDR2 SAAADI. The CDR3 DNA is TGCGCCAGCAGTGAGAAACAGTTGAACACTGAAGCTTTCTTT. It encodes CASSEKQLNTEAFF.

This clonotype was seen at least ten times. The V gene is TRBV5-1, the J gene TRBJ2-5; 8 nucleotides agree with TRBD1. J was trimmed by 1 base and V by 0 bases; bases with no gene match: 5. CDR1 is SGHRS, CDR2 YFSETQ, per germline. CDR3 length equals 16 residues. The DNA of the CDR3 is TGCGCCAGCAGCTTGGGGGGGACAGGTCCCCAAGAGACCCAGTACTTC. It codes for CASSLGGTGPQETQYF.

With regard to this clonotype: This may be a read error, as it is one base from a much larger clone. The chain uses TRBV7-3 and TRBJ2-7; D uncertain. This CDR3 is 13 amino acids long. Germline lookup yields CDR1 SGHTA and CDR2 FQGTGA. The CDR3 DNA follows: TGCGCCAGCAGCCAACGGAACCTTGCCGGGCAGTACTTC. Amino acids: CASSQRNLAGQYF. The full variable domain, completed using reference TRBV7-3 and TRBJ2-7, is GAGVSQTPSNKVTEKGKYVELRCDPISGHTALYWYRQSLGQGPEFLIYFQGTGAADDSGLPNDRFFAVRPEGSVSTLKIQRTERGDSAVYLCASSQRNLAGQYFGPGTRLTVT.

This clonotype was detected ten times or more. The chain links TRBV5-8 to TRBJ1-2, with D tentatively TRBD1 (6 bases). The germline gives CDR1 SGHTS, CDR2 YDEGEE. The CDR3 loop spans 14 amino acids. Trimming shortened V by 2 bases and J by 6 bases, and 14 bases separated the two germline ends. CDR3 loop: CASSLVAGVHGYTF. CDR3 coding DNA: TGTGCCAGCAGCTTAGTAGCAGGGGTTCATGGCTACACCTTC.

The table lists this clonotype with many counts. This rearrangement joins TRBV19 to TRBJ2-2; D is possibly TRBD1 (5 bases). Looked up from germline, CDR1 is LNHDA and CDR2 is SQIVND (reference sequence). The CDR3 runs to 17 residues. V lost 8 bases and J 5 bases, leaving 24 bases between the germline ends. CDR3 bases: TGTGCCAGTCGACCCACAGGCAGGGTGATTCGGACCGGGGAGCTGTTTTTT. Translating gives CASRPTGRVIRTGELFF. Drawing the rest from reference TRBV19 and TRBJ2-2, the complete variable domain is DGGITQSPKYLFRKEGQNVTLSCEQNLNHDAMYWYRQDPGQGLRLIYYSQIVNDFQKGDIAEGYSVSREKKESFPLTVTSAQKNPTAFYLCASRPTGRVIRTGELFFGEGSRLTVL.

This clonotype came up many times. The rearrangement links TRBV7-2 to TRBJ1-2, with a tentative D call TRBD1 (6 bases). Germline V CDR1 and CDR2: SGHTA, FQGNSA. This CDR3 comprises 14 residues. V lost 1 base and J 3 bases, leaving 9 bases between the germline ends. CDR3 region: CASSLDWTDYGYTF. DNA for the CDR3: TGTGCCAGCAGCTTAGATTGGACAGACTATGGCTACACCTTC.

Ten or more counts support this clonotype. The J gene is TRBJ1-2, the V gene TRBV30; 9 bases are shared with TRBD1. The J segment lost 4 bases and the V segment lost 2 bases, leaving 2 bases of the junction unmatched. Germline V gene sequence: CDR1 GTSNPN, CDR2 SVGIG (reference sequence). The CDR3 length is 13 residues. This CDR3 is CAWSQGQGYGYTF. CDR3 nucleotide sequence: TGTGCCTGGAGTCAGGGACAGGGCTATGGCTACACCTTC.

A single count supports this clonotype. The CDR3, as DNA: TGTGCCAGCGGGGTGGGGTATCAGCCCCAGCATTTT. Translation gives CASGVGYQPQHF. V and J are TRBV2 and TRBJ1-5; D is unresolved. The CDR3 is made up of 12 amino acids. Germline V gene data show CDR1 as SNHLY and CDR2 as FYNNEI. Trimming took 8 bases from V and 5 from J, leaving 10 bases between them. Full variable domain (missing parts from reference TRBV2 and TRBJ1-5): EPEVTQTPSHQVTQMGQEVILRCVPISNHLYFYWYRQILGQKVEFLVSFYNNEISEKSEIFDDQFSVERPDGSNFTLKIRSTKLEDSAMYFCASGVGYQPQHFGDGTRLSIL.

There are many counts of this clonotype. The chain recombines TRBV6-4 with TRBJ2-2, with 11 bases matching TRBD1. V was clipped by 2 bases and J by 4 bases; unmatched bases: 0. The CDR3 has 15 amino acids. In germline, CDR1 is MRHNA, CDR2 SNTAGT. This chain's CDR3 is CASSDGTGGTGELFF. In nucleotides, the CDR3 is TGTGCCAGCAGTGACGGGACAGGGGGCACCGGGGAGCTGTTTTTT.

In its sample, this clonotype was seen a few times. This chain joins TRBV15 and TRBJ2-2, with 13 bases aligning to TRBD2. The CDR3 length is 16 residues. From germline, CDR1 is LNHNV and CDR2 YYDKDF (reference sequence). J lost 5 bases, V lost 8 bases, and 8 bases had no gene match. CDR3 region: CATGRLAGGETGELFF. CDR3 nucleotides: TGTGCCACCGGTAGACTAGCGGGAGGCGAGACCGGGGAGCTGTTTTTT.

Comment on this clonotype: One base away lies a much larger clone, so this may be a sequencing read error. The V call is TRBV12-3 or TRBV12-4, the J call TRBJ1-4, with D unresolved. The CDR3 totals 15 residues. The chain's CDR3 is CASSFVGLSNEKLLF. The DNA of the CDR3 is TGTGCCAGCAGTTTTGTAGGGTTGTCTAATGAAAAACTGCTTTTT.

V gene TRBV7-2 combines with J gene TRBJ2-7, with D perhaps TRBD1 or TRBD2 (6 bases each). CDR3 length: 15 residues. V was clipped by 0 bases and J by 7 bases, with 16 bases between them. The germline gives CDR1 SGHTA, CDR2 FQGNSA. CDR3 in DNA: TGTGCCAGCAGCTTAGCGCGCGGAGGGGGGAATGAGCAGTACTTC. Protein product: CASSLARGGGNEQYF.

About this clonotype: The junction shows a germline mismatch at one end, possibly a read error. The chain has TRBV25-1 and TRBJ2-7; D not certain. The CDR3 covers 10 residues. CDR1 is MGHDK and CDR2 is SYGVNS in the germline V gene. CDR3: CARAFYEQYF. In nucleotides, the CDR3 is TGTGCTAGAGCCTTCTACGAGCAGTATTTC.

The gene calls are TRBV29-1 and TRBJ1-3, with D uncertain. Germline CDR1 SQVTM, CDR2 ANQGSEA. Trimming pared 6 bases from V and 0 bases from J, leaving 9 bases between. The CDR3 covers 13 residues. This CDR3 is CSVTESSGNTIYF. DNA for the CDR3: TGCAGCGTAACAGAGAGCTCTGGAAACACCATATATTTT.

The V and J genes are TRBV29-1 and TRBJ1-5; a weak D match, TRBD1 (6 bases). The CDR3 contains 14 residues. Deletions cut 8 bases from V and 6 bases from J, with 20 bases between. CDR1 is SQVTM and CDR2 is ANQGSEA in the germline V gene. The CDR3 sequence is CSLDGGLGTQPQHF. The CDR3 DNA reads as TGCAGCTTAGACGGGGGGCTAGGTACTCAGCCCCAGCATTTT.

This clonotype was counted at least ten times. The chain is built from TRBV7-9 and TRBJ2-2; D might be TRBD2 (6 bases). This CDR3 has 15 residues. Per the germline V gene, CDR1 is SEHNR and CDR2 is FQNEAQ (reference sequence). Between the trimmed V and J ends, which lost 6 bases and 1 base, there was a span of 12 bases. DNA of the CDR3: TGTGCCAGCAGACCGCGGCGGGGGAACACCGGGGAGCTGTTTTTT. This sequence encodes CASRPRRGNTGELFF.

V and J are TRBV9 and TRBJ1-4; D may be TRBD1 (5 bases). There are 14 residues in the CDR3. The germline V and J ends were trimmed by 2 bases and 8 bases, with 13 bases remaining between them. CDR1 SGDLS and CDR2 YYNGEE come from the germline V gene. The CDR3 DNA reads TGTGCCAGCAGCGTTCTCGGAGGGGACGAAAAACTGTTTTTT. It translates to CASSVLGGDEKLFF.

This clonotype was picked up many times. This rearrangement joins TRBV18 to TRBJ1-1; D call uncertain. Deletions cut 5 bases from V and 10 bases from J, with 20 bases between. The CDR3 length is 14 residues. CDR1 KGHSH and CDR2 LQKENI come from the germline V gene. CDR3 DNA sequence: TGTGCCAGCTCAGTGCCAGGAGAACGTCGGACAGCTTTCTTT. Its translation: CASSVPGERRTAFF.

With regard to this clonotype: The junction differs from germline at one of its ends, possibly a read error. V is TRBV3-1 and J is TRBJ2-6, with 8 bases aligning to TRBD1. The CDR3 covers 15 residues. CDR1 is LGHDT, CDR2 YNNKEL, per germline (reference sequence). The CDR3 coding sequence is TGTGCCAGCAGCCTGGACAGGGCTGGGGCCAACGCCCTGACTTTC. Protein product: CASSLDRAGANALTF.

This clonotype was seen a handful of times. The chain employs TRBV30 and TRBJ2-2; D gene ambiguous. The V end was cut by 3 bases, the J end by 0 bases, with 2 bases between. This CDR3 has 12 amino acids. Germline V lookup: CDR1 GTSNPN, CDR2 SVGIG (reference sequence). The CDR3 DNA reads TGTGCCTGGAGCACGAACACCGGGGAGCTGTTTTTT. Its translation: CAWSTNTGELFF.

This clonotype was seen many times. The V and J genes are TRBV2 and TRBJ1-2; D ambiguous. This CDR3 region has 12 residues. The V end lost 7 bases, the J end lost 4 bases, and 10 bases lay between the germline ends. Per the germline V gene, CDR1 is SNHLY and CDR2 is FYNNEI. As DNA, the CDR3 is TGTGCCAGCAAAGGAGACACCTATGGCTACACCTTC. Translated: CASKGDTYGYTF.

At least ten counts were recorded for this clonotype. The chain combines TRBV28 with TRBJ1-6; 7 nucleotides line up with TRBD1. The trim removed 7 bases at V and 7 bases at J, leaving 7 bases unmatched. Germline assignment: CDR1 MDHEN and CDR2 SYDVKM. There are 14 residues in the CDR3. CDR3 nucleotides: TGTGCCAGCATGGGGACAGTAGACAATTCACCCCTCCACTTT. It translates to CASMGTVDNSPLHF.